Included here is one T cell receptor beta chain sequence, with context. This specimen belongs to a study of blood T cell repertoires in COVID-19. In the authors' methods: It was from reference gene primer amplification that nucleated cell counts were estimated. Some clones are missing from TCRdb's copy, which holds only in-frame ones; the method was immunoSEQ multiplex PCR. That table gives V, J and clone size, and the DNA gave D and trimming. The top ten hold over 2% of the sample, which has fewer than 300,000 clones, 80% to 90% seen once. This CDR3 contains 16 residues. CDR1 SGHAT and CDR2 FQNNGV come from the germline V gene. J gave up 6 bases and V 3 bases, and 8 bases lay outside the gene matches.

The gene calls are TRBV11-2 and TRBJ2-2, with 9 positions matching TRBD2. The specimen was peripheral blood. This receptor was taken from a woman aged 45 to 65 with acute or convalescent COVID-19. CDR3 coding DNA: TGTGCCAGCAGCTTCACCGGGACTAGCTTGTCCGGGGAGCTGTTTTTT. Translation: CASSFTGTSLSGELFF. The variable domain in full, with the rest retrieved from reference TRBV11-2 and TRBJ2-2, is EAGVAQSPRYKIIEKRQSVAFWCNPISGHATLYWYQQILGQGPKLLIQFQNNGVVDDSQLPKDRFSAERLKGVDSTLKIQPAKLEDSAVYLCASSFTGTSLSGELFFGEGSRLTVL.